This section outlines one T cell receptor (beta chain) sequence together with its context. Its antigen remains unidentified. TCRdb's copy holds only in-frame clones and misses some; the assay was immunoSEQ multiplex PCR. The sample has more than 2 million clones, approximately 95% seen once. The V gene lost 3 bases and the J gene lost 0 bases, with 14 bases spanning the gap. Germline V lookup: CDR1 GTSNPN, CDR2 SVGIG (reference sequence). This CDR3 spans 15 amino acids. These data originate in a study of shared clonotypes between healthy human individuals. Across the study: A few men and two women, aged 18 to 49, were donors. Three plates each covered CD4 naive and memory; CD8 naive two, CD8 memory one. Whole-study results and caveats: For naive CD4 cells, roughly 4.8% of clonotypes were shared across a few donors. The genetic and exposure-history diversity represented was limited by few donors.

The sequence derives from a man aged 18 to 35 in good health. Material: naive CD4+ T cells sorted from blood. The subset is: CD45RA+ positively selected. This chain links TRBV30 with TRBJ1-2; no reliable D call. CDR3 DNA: TGTGCCTGGAGAAGGCAGGAAGCTTCTAACTATGGCTACACCTTC. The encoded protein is CAWRRQEASNYGYTF.